The T cell receptor beta chain described here comes from a study of beta chain features in type 1 diabetes. This CDR3 contains 14 residues. Germline loops: CDR1 MDHEN, CDR2 SYDVKM. The V segment lost 6 bases and the J segment 4 bases; nucleotides outside the gene matches: 4. Whole-study results and caveats: VDJ junctions in type 1 diabetes patients carried more deletions and fewer insertions.

What was sequenced were expressed TCRB transcripts, since all of the isolated RNA had been reverse transcribed. TCRdb's copy holds only in-frame clones and misses some; the assay was immunoSEQ multiplex PCR. The sample shows 450,000 to 600,000 clones, over 25% of them seen only once. About this clone: What it binds is not known.

Material: naive CD4+ T cells from blood. V is TRBV28 and J is TRBJ2-3; TRBD2 matches at 10 bases. This clonotype was sampled from a man between 18 and 35 years old in good health. The CDR3 DNA reads as TGTGCCAGCAGAGCGGGAGGGCCTGCAGATACGCAGTATTTT. It specifies CASRAGGPADTQYF.